Following are 10 T cell receptor beta chains from one sample sequenced in a study of regulatory T cells in long-lasting Graves disease. Time point reported: persistent/refractory GD, antithyroid drugs over 5 years with positive TRAb. Extracted RNA from PBMCs served as the source of the TCR library. With iRepertoire HTBI primers and Arm-PCR of CDR3 regions, TCR beta libraries were built. A single record per CDR3 protein comes from TCRdb applying MiXCR to the multiplex PCR reads. The data show 350,000 to 500,000 distinct CDR3 sequences, with roughly 23% seen just once and 13% to 15% held by the top ten. The sequenced sample was peripheral blood mononuclear cells (PBMCs), obtained when the disease was refractory, from a patient treated with antithyroid drugs. The receptor set was obtained from a female donor with Graves disease.

The chain uses TRBV24-1 and TRBJ1-2; D not resolved. The V gene lost 9 bases and the J gene lost 4 bases, with 11 bases spanning the gap. The CDR3 runs 12 residues. CDR1 is KGHDR and CDR2 is SFDVKD in the germline V gene. CDR3 loop: CATPGELYGYTF. The DNA of the CDR3 is TGTGCCACCCCAGGAGAACTCTATGGCTACACCTTC.

This clonotype showed up just a few times. The chain carries TRBV5-1 and TRBJ1-5, with D possibly matching TRBD1 (5 bases). V dropped 5 bases and J dropped 7 bases, with 13 bases sitting between them. This CDR3 comprises 13 residues. Looked up from germline, CDR1 is SGHRS and CDR2 is YFSETQ. The CDR3 DNA reads as TGCGCCAGCAGTGGCCAGGGCGGACAGCCCCAGCATTTT. This encodes CASSGQGGQPQHF.

This rearrangement joins TRBV20-1 to TRBJ2-3, with 8 bases identical to TRBD1. The CDR3 is 13 amino acids. Looked up from germline, CDR1 is DFQATT and CDR2 is SNEGSKA (reference sequence). The CDR3 DNA sequence: TGCAGCGTGTGGACAGGGTTTTTAGATACGCAGTATTTT. The encoded protein is CSVWTGFLDTQYF.

This clonotype came up once. In DNA form, the CDR3 reads TGTGCCAGCAAGGGAAGTAGGGGAACTAGCGGGGGACATGATACGCAGTATTTT. Translated, it gives CASKGSRGTSGGHDTQYF. The rearrangement uses TRBV28 and TRBJ2-3; 11 bases align to TRBD2. The V segment lost 7 bases and the J segment 6 bases; nucleotides outside the gene matches: 18. The CDR3 contains 18 residues. Germline CDR1 MDHEN, CDR2 SYDVKM.

Only a few counts were recorded for this clonotype. The V gene is TRBV19, the J gene TRBJ2-3, with unresolved D. From germline, CDR1 is LNHDA and CDR2 SQIVND (reference sequence). The CDR3 has 15 amino acids. V lost 4 bases and J lost 0, with 11 bases in between. CDR3 in DNA: TGTGCCAGTAGTAAGACAATAACTAGCACAGATACGCAGTATTTT. Its translation is CASSKTITSTDTQYF.

The J gene is TRBJ2-7, the V gene TRBV6-1, with 13 bases fitting TRBD2. The CDR3 consists of 15 residues. From germline, CDR1 is MNHNS and CDR2 SASEGT. Unmatched junction bases numbered 7, after V lost 5 bases and J lost 6 bases. CDR3 sequence (DNA): TGTGCCAGCAGTAACTCAGGACTAGCGGGAGTCGAGCAGTACTTC. It specifies CASSNSGLAGVEQYF.

The rearrangement uses TRBV4-1 and TRBJ1-6; possibly TRBD1 for D (5 bases). Germline loops: CDR1 MGHRA, CDR2 YSYEKL. The CDR3 spans 18 residues. The ends were cut back, 0 bases at V and 5 bases at J, with 17 bases in the middle. The CDR3 DNA reads TGCGCCAGCAGCCAAGATGAGGGGCAGCATACGAATAATTCACCCCTCCACTTT. The encoded protein is CASSQDEGQHTNNSPLHF.

The rearrangement joins TRBV19 to TRBJ2-7; tentatively, D is TRBD2 (5 bases). Trimming pared 11 bases from V and 2 bases from J, leaving 19 bases between. This CDR3 has 14 residues. Per germline, CDR1 LNHDA and CDR2 SQIVND (reference sequence). CDR3 DNA: TGTGCCCTACTGGGCGGGCCTAATCCCTACGAGCAGTACTTC. The encoded protein is CALLGGPNPYEQYF.

This clonotype occurred many times. The J gene is TRBJ2-5, the V gene TRBV7-8; D gene uncertain. The CDR3 consists of 13 residues. Germline V gene sequence: CDR1 SGHVS, CDR2 FQNEAQ. With 1 base removed from V and 3 bases from J, the gap between germline ends came to 6 bases. CDR3 coding DNA: TGTGCCAGCAGCTTAGAACCGGAAGAGACCCAGTACTTC. Translated, it gives CASSLEPEETQYF.

This chain links TRBV30 with TRBJ2-7; D not resolved. The CDR3 extends over 14 amino acids. V was pared by 1 base and J by 2 bases, with 12 bases between. Germline CDR1 and CDR2: GTSNPN and SVGIG (reference sequence). CDR3 amino acids: CAWSGSGYPYEQYF. The CDR3 bases are TGTGCCTGGAGTGGCTCAGGCTACCCCTACGAGCAGTACTTC. Variable domain in full (rest from reference TRBV30 and TRBJ2-7): SQTIHQWPATLVQPVGSPLSLECTVEGTSNPNLYWYRQAAGRGLQLLFYSVGIGQISSEVPQNLSASRPQDRQFILSSKKLLLSDSGFYLCAWSGSGYPYEQYFGPGTRLTVT.